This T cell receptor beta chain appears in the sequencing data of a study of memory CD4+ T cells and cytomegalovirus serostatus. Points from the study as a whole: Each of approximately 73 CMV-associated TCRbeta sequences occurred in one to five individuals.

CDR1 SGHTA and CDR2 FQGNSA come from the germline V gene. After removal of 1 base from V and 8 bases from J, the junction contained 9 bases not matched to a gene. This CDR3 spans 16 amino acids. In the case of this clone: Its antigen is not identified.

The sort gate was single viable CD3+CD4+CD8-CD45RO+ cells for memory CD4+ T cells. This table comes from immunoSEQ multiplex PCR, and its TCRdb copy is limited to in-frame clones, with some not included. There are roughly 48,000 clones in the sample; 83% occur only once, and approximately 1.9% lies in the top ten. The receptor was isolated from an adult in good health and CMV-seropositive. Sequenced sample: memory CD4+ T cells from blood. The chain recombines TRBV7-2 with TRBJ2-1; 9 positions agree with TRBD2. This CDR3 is CASSLGSSGGRDEQFF. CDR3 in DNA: TGTGCCAGCAGCTTAGGATCGAGCGGGGGGCGGGATGAGCAGTTCTTC.